Each of the 8 T cell receptor beta chains below was sequenced from the same sample in a study of CXCR3-negative and CXCR3-positive naive CD8 T cells. With UMI labels, 5' RACE was used to prepare the TRB cDNA libraries. TCRdb reanalyzed the 5' RACE reads, giving one entry per CDR3 protein sequence and no DNA. Listed are 37,000 or so distinct CDR3 sequences; about 8% falls within the top ten. The source material was memory CD8+ T cells from blood. The receptor set was obtained from a human donor in good health. Some clones in this sample may be carry-over from other donors' samples.

The chain joins TRBV28 to TRBJ1-1. This CDR3 contains 11 residues. CDR1 and CDR2 from the germline V gene are MDHEN and SYDVKM. CDR3 sequence: CASSHGTEAFF.

J is TRBJ1-6 and V is TRBV12-3 or TRBV12-4. CDR3 length: 14 amino acids. CDR3 region: CASSFGRASSPLHF.

The V and J genes are TRBV19 and TRBJ1-5. CDR3 length: 14 amino acids. Germline V lookup: CDR1 LNHDA, CDR2 SQIVND (reference sequence). This chain's CDR3 is CASRGRPENQPQHF.

The gene calls are TRBV4-1 and TRBJ2-5; the D gene TCRdb calls, TRBD2, cannot be checked with no DNA. The CDR3 sequence is 16 residues long. CDR1 and CDR2 (germline): MGHRA, YSYEKL. The chain's CDR3 is CASSQDLPSGGETQYF.

V and J are TRBV6-4 and TRBJ1-2. The CDR3 is made up of 11 amino acids. Germline V lookup: CDR1 MRHNA, CDR2 SNTAGT. CDR3 residues: CASSDSYGYTF.

The V and J genes are TRBV27 and TRBJ2-7; TCRdb reports TRBD1, a call that lacks DNA to check it against. Germline lookup yields CDR1 MNHEY and CDR2 SMNVEV (reference sequence). The CDR3 contains 14 residues. The CDR3 is CASSLGTGVYEQYF.

V gene TRBV19 combines with J gene TRBJ2-5; TCRdb calls TRBD2, which cannot be checked without DNA. The CDR3 length is 15 residues. The germline gives CDR1 LNHDA, CDR2 SQIVND (reference sequence). The CDR3 reads CASSAEFGLADEQYF.

The chain employs TRBV5-1 and TRBJ2-7; the TCRdb call, TRBD1, lacks DNA for checking. CDR3 size: 12 residues. Germline V lookup: CDR1 SGHRS, CDR2 YFSETQ. CDR3 sequence: CASSIPGSEQYF.